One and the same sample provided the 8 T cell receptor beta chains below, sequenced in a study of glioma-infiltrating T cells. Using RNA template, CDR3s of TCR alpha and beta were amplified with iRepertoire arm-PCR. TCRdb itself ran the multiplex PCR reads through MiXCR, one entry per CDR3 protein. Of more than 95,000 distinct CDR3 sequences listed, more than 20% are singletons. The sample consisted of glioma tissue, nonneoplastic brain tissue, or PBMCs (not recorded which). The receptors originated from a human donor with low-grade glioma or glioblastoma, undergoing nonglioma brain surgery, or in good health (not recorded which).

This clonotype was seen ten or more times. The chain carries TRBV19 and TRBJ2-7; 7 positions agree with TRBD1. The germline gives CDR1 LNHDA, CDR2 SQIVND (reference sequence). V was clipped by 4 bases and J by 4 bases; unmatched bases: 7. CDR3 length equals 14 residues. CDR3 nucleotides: TGTGCCAGTAGTAGGCAGACAGGGCGGTACGAGCAGTACTTC. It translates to CASSRQTGRYEQYF. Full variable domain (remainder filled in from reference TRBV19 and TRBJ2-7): DGGITQSPKYLFRKEGQNVTLSCEQNLNHDAMYWYRQDPGQGLRLIYYSQIVNDFQKGDIAEGYSVSREKKESFPLTVTSAQKNPTAFYLCASSRQTGRYEQYFGPGTRLTVT.

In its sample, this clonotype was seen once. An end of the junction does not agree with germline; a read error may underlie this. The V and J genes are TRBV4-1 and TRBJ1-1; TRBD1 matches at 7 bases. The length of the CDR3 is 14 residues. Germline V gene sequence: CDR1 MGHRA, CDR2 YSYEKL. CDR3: CASSKSGTDYNRIF. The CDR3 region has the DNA TGCGCCAGCAGCAAGTCGGGGACAGACTATAATCGGATCTTT.

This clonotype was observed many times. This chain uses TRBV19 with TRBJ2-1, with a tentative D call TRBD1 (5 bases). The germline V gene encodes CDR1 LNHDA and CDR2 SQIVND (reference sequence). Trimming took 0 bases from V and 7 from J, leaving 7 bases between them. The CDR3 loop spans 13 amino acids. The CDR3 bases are TGTGCCAGTAGTATAGACAGGGAAAATGAGCAGTTCTTC. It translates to CASSIDRENEQFF.

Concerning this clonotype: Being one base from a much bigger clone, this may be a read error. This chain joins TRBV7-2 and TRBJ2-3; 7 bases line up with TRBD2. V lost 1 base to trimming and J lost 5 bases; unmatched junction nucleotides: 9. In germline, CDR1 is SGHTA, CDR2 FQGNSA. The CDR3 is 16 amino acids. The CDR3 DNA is TGTGCCAGCAGCTTAGGCGGGAGTACTCGGGGAGATACGCAGTATTTT. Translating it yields CASSLGGSTRGDTQYF. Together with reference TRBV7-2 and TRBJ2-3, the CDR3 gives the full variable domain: GAGVSQSPSNKVTEKGKDVELRCDPISGHTALYWYRQSLGQGLEFLIYFQGNSAPDKSGLPSDRFSAERTGGSVSTLTIQRTQQEDSAVYLCASSLGGSTRGDTQYFGPGTRLTVL.

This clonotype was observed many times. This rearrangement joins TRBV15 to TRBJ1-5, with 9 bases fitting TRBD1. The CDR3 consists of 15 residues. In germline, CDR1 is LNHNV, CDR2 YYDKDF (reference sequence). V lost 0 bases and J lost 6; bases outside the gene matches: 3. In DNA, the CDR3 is TGTGCCACCAGCAGAGAGGGACAGGGAAGTCAGCCCCAGCATTTT. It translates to CATSREGQGSQPQHF.

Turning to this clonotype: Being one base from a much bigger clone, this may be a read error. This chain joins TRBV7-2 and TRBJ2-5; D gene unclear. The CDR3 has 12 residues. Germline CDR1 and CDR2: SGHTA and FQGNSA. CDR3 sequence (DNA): TGTGCCAGCGGCTTTACCACAGAGACCCAGTACTTC. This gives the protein CASGFTTETQYF.

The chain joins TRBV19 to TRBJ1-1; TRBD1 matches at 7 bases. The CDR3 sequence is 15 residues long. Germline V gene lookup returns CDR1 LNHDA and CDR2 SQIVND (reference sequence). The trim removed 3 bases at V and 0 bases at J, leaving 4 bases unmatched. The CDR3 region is CASSIGQEMNTEAFF. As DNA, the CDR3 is TGTGCCAGTAGTATCGGACAGGAAATGAACACTGAAGCTTTCTTT.

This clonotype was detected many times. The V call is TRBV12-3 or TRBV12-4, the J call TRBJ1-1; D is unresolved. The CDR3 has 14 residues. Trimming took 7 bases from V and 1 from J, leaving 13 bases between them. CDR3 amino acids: CASTPGGANTEAFF. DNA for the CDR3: TGTGCCAGCACGCCTGGAGGAGCGAACACTGAAGCTTTCTTT.